The 10 T cell receptor beta chains presented below share a single source sample, sequenced in a study of Ad26.COV2.S vaccination and SARS-CoV-2 variants. Here immunoSEQ multiplex PCR was the method, and the copy in TCRdb shows in-frame clones only, minus some. The sample lists about 480,000 clones; around nine tenths were seen once. This sample's treatment: about 20 received Ad26.COV2.S at low or high dose, single or two shots; about 5 received placebo; per-sample allocation not given. The samples date from day 63 after the first vaccine or placebo injection. The sample here was peripheral blood, taken in a trial of Ad26.COV2.S vaccine versus placebo. These receptors originate from a person between 18 and 65 years old who received the Ad26.COV2.S COVID-19 vaccine or a placebo.

The genes are TRBV19 and TRBJ1-2; weak D call: TRBD1 (5 bases). V was pared by 5 bases and J by 8 bases, with 18 bases between. CDR3 length: 14 amino acids. Germline CDR1 LNHDA, CDR2 SQIVND (reference sequence). The CDR3, as DNA: TGTGCCAGTAGTCCCCGGGGAGGGCGGGACGGCTACACCTTC. Residues: CASSPRGGRDGYTF.

This rearrangement joins TRBV3-1 (or the pseudogene TRBV3-2) to TRBJ2-2, with unresolved D. The CDR3 spans 15 residues. Germline-derived CDR1 and CDR2 are LGHDT and YNNKEL (reference sequence). Trimming left V 7 bases short and J 1 base short, with 13 bases between. The CDR3 region is CASKLWAQNTGELFF. The DNA of the CDR3 is TGTGCCAGCAAACTTTGGGCCCAGAACACCGGGGAGCTGTTTTTT.

This chain joins TRBV24-1 and TRBJ1-1; 8 nucleotides line up with TRBD1. The CDR3 runs 15 residues. CDR1 is KGHDR and CDR2 is SFDVKD in the germline V gene. V trimming: 4 bases; J trimming: 1 base; junction bases outside the gene matches: 4. This chain's CDR3 is CATSEAGTGNTEAFF. CDR3 coding DNA: TGTGCCACCAGTGAGGCCGGGACAGGGAACACTGAAGCTTTCTTT.

V is TRBV11-2 and J is TRBJ2-3; 9 positions agree with TRBD2. Germline V gene lookup returns CDR1 SGHAT and CDR2 FQNNGV. After removal of 3 bases from V and 6 bases from J, the junction contained 10 bases not matched to a gene. This CDR3 has 16 amino acids. The CDR3 here is CASSFRGRALGDTQYF. The CDR3 bases are TGTGCCAGCAGCTTTCGCGGGAGGGCCTTAGGGGATACGCAGTATTTT.

The chain couples TRBV12-3 or TRBV12-4 to TRBJ2-1, with 7 bases fitting TRBD2. This CDR3 comprises 13 residues. The trim removed 8 bases at V and 7 bases at J, leaving 8 bases unmatched. CDR3 amino acids: CASQGLRLNEQFF. CDR3 nucleotide sequence: TGTGCCAGCCAGGGACTACGTCTTAATGAGCAGTTCTTC.

The chain uses TRBV5-1 and TRBJ2-1; no clear D gene. The V gene lost 0 bases and the J gene lost 1 base, with 8 bases spanning the gap. The CDR3 sequence is 15 residues long. The germline gives CDR1 SGHRS, CDR2 YFSETQ. DNA of the CDR3: TGCGCCAGCAGCTTGGTTGGAGTATCCTACAATGAGCAGTTCTTC. It specifies CASSLVGVSYNEQFF.

The chain recombines TRBV6-6 with TRBJ1-2; D is possibly TRBD1 (5 bases). The CDR3 length is 14 residues. V lost 6 bases and J lost 5, with 16 bases in between. The germline V gene has CDR1 MNHNY and CDR2 SVGAGI (reference sequence). The CDR3 bases are TGTGCCAGCAGGATCGATATCCGGGGGTATGGCTACACCTTC. It yields the protein CASRIDIRGYGYTF.

This chain connects TRBV4-3 to TRBJ1-1; D is undetermined. This CDR3 is 14 amino acids long. In germline, CDR1 is LGHNA, CDR2 YSLEER. V lost 4 bases, J lost 0 bases, and 9 bases lay in between. Here the CDR3 DNA reads TGCGCCAGCAGCCGCGGACTTTTGAACACTGAAGCTTTCTTT. Its protein is CASSRGLLNTEAFF.

This chain joins TRBV2 and TRBJ2-5; D not certain. V dropped 8 bases and J dropped 5 bases, with 18 bases sitting between them. The CDR3 is 14 residues long. Germline V gene data show CDR1 as SNHLY and CDR2 as FYNNEI. The CDR3 is CASRTSYGWETQYF. The CDR3 nucleotides read TGTGCCAGCCGTACCTCCTACGGGTGGGAGACCCAGTACTTC. The full variable domain, completed using reference TRBV2 and TRBJ2-5, is EPEVTQTPSHQVTQMGQEVILRCVPISNHLYFYWYRQILGQKVEFLVSFYNNEISEKSEIFDDQFSVERPDGSNFTLKIRSTKLEDSAMYFCASRTSYGWETQYFGPGTRLLVL.

This chain links TRBV5-1 with TRBJ2-7; 10 nucleotides match TRBD2. Germline trimming cut 5 bases from V and 3 bases from J; bases unmatched to any gene: 8. Per the germline V gene, CDR1 is SGHRS and CDR2 is YFSETQ. This CDR3 contains 15 residues. The chain's CDR3 is CASRPGTSEFYEQYF. The CDR3, as DNA: TGCGCCAGCAGACCCGGGACTAGCGAGTTCTACGAGCAGTACTTC.